This TCR beta chain was profiled in a study of blood T cell repertoires in COVID-19. Study overall: Collection of acute and convalescent COVID-19 samples took place in the United States, Italy and Spain. T cells, B-cell-depleted T cells, or PBMCs provided the cDNA or gDNA that served as material.

The CDR3 extends over 11 amino acids. The V and J ends lost 4 bases and 7 bases respectively, with 6 bases between them. The germline CDR1 and CDR2 sequences are SGHDT and YYEEEE. The repertoire was sequenced with immunoSEQ multiplex PCR; TCRdb's copy has only in-frame clones and lacks some. The table records around 86,000 clones, approximately 85% of them present only once. The V gene is TRBV5-6, the J gene TRBJ2-4, with D hard to call. The TCR originated in a human donor in a cohort sampled during active COVID-19. The sample consisted of peripheral blood. CDR3 protein: CASSARNIQYF. The DNA for the CDR3 is TGTGCCAGCAGCGCTCGGAACATTCAGTACTTC.